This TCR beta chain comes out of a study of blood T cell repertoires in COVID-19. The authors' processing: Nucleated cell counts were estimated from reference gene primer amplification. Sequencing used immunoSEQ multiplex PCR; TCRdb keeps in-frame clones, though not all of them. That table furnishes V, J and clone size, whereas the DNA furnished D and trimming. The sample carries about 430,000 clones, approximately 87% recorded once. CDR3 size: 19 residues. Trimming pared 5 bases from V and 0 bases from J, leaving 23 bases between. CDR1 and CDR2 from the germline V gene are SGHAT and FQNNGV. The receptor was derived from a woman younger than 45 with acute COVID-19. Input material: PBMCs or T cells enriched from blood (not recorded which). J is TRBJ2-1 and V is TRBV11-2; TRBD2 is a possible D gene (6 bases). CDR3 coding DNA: TGTGCCAGCAGCCCCTACCCGGGACTCCGGTCAAGCTCCTACAATGAGCAGTTCTTC. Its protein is CASSPYPGLRSSSYNEQFF.